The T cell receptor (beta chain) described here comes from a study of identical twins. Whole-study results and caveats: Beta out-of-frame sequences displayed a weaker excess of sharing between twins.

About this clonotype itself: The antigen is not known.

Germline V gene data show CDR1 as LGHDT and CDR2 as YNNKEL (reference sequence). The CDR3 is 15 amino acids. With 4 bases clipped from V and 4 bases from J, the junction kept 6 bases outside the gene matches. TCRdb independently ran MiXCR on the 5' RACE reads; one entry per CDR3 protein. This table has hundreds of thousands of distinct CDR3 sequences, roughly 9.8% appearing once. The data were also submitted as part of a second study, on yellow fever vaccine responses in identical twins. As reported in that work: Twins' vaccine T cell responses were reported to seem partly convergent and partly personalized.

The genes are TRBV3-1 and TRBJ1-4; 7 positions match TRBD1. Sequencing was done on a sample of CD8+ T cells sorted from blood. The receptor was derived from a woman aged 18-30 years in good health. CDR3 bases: TGTGCCAGCAGCCGTCGGACAGGTTTTAATGAAAAACTGTTTTTT. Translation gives CASSRRTGFNEKLFF.